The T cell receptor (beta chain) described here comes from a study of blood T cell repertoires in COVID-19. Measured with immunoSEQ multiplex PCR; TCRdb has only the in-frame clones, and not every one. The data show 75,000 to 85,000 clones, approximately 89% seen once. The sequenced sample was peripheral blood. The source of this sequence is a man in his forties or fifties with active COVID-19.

The chain's CDR3 is CASRPGQGAHQPQHF. For the CDR3, the DNA is TGTGCCAGCAGGCCTGGACAGGGGGCGCATCAGCCCCAGCATTTT. This sequence joins TRBV2 and TRBJ1-5; 11 bases are a match to TRBD1. The CDR3 spans 15 residues. Germline-derived CDR1 and CDR2 are SNHLY and FYNNEI. V trimming: 6 bases; J trimming: 5 bases; junction bases outside the gene matches: 6.